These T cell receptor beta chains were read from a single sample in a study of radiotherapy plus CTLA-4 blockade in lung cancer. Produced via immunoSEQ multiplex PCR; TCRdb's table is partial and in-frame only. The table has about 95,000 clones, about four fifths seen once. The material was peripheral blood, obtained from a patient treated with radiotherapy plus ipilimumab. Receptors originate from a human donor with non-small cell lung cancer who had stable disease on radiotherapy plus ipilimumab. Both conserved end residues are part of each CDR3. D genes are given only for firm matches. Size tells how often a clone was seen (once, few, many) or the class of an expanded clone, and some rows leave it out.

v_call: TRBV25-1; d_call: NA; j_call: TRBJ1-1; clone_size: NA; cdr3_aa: CASSPQGRGTEAFF; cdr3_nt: TGTGCCAGCAGTCCACAGGGAAGAGGGACTGAAGCTTTCTTT
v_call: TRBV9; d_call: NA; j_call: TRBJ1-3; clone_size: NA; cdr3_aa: CASSTGDVPGNTIYF; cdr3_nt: TGTGCCAGCAGCACCGGGGACGTCCCTGGAAACACCATATATTTT
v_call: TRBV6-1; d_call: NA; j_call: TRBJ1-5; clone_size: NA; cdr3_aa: CASILDLDYQPQHF; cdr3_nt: TGTGCCAGCATCCTTGATCTGGATTATCAGCCCCAGCATTTT
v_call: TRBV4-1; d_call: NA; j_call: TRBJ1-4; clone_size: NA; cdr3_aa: CASRDTGTVREKLFF; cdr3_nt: TGCGCCAGCAGGGATACAGGGACGGTTCGTGAAAAACTGTTTTTT
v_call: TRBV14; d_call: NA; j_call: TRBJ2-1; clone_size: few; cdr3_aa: CASRPPGRALYNEQFF; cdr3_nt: TGTGCCAGCAGACCCCCCGGTCGAGCGCTTTACAATGAGCAGTTCTTC
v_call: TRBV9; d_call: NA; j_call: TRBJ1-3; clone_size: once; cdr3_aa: CASSVYSGSGNTIYF; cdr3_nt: TGTGCCAGCAGCGTATATTCTGGCTCTGGAAACACCATATATTTT
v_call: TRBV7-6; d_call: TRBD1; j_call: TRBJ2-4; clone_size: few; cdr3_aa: CASSHRDSTIQYF; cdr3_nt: TGTGCCAGCAGCCACCGGGACAGTACTATTCAGTACTTC
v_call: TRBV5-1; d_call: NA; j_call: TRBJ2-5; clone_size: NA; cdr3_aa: CASSLTYETQYF; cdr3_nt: TGCGCCAGCAGCTTGACATACGAGACCCAGTACTTC
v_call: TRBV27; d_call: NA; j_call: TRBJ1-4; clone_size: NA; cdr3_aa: CASSLQYPATNEKLFF; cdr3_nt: TGTGCCAGCAGTCTCCAGTATCCGGCAACTAATGAAAAACTGTTTTTT
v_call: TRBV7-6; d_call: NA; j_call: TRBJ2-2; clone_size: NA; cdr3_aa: CASSLVTGSTGELFF; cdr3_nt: TGTGCCAGCAGCTTAGTTACAGGGTCCACCGGGGAGCTGTTTTTT
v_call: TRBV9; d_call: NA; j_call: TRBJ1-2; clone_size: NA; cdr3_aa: CASSVEPGYGYTF; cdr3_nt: TGTGCCAGCAGCGTAGAACCGGGCTATGGCTACACCTTC
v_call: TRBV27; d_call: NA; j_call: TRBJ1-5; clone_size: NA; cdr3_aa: CASSLYSRTDQPQHF; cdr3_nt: TGTGCCAGCAGTTTATATTCCAGGACCGATCAGCCCCAGCATTTT
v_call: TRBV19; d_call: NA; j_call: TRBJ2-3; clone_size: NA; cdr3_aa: CASSSGTSTDTQYF; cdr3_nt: TGTGCCAGTAGTTCCGGGACTAGCACAGATACGCAGTATTTT
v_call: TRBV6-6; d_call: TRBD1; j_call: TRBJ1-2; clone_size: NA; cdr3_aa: CASSRGQGLEGYTF; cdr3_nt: TGTGCCAGCAGTAGGGGACAGGGTCTTGAAGGCTACACCTTC
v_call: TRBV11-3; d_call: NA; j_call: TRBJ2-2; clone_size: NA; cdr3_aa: CASSSTRTGELFF; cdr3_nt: TGTGCCAGCAGCTCCACACGAACCGGGGAGCTGTTTTTT
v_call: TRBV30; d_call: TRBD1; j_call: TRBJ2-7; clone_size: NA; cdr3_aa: CACEFRDRGYEQYF; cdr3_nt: TGTGCCTGCGAATTCCGGGACAGGGGTTACGAGCAGTACTTC
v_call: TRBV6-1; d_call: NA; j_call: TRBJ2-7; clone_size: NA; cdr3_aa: CASSPSLYEQYF; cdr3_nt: TGTGCCAGCAGCCCCTCCCTATACGAGCAGTACTTC
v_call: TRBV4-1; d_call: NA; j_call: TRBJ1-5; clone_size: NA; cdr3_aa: CASSQEGYPQGNQPQHF; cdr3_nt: TGCGCCAGCAGCCAAGAAGGTTACCCACAGGGAAATCAGCCCCAGCATTTT
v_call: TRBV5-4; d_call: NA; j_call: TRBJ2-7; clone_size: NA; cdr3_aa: CASSFGGGSSYEQYF; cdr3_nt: TGTGCCAGCAGCTTTGGCGGGGGCAGCTCCTACGAGCAGTACTTC
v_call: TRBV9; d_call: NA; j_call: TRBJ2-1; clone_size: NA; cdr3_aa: CASSVGFLGDNEQFF; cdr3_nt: TGTGCCAGCAGCGTAGGTTTTTTGGGGGACAATGAGCAGTTCTTC
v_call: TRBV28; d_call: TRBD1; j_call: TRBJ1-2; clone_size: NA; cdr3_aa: CASILRTGGLSGYTF; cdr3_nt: TGTGCCAGCATCCTTCGTACAGGGGGTTTAAGTGGCTACACCTTC
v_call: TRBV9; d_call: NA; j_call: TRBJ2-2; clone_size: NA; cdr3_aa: CASSLQGGAGELFF; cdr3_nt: TGTGCCAGCAGCCTACAGGGAGGGGCCGGGGAGCTGTTTTTT
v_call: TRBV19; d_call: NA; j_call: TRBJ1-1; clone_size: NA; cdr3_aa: CASKGQSFLMNTEAFF; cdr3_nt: TGTGCCAGTAAGGGACAAAGCTTTTTAATGAACACTGAAGCTTTCTTT
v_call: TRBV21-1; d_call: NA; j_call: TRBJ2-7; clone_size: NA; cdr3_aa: CASSKWETVDNYEQYF; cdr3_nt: TGTGCCAGCAGCAAATGGGAGACGGTGGACAACTACGAGCAGTACTTC
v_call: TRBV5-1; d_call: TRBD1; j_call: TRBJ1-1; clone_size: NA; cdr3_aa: CASSYYRGQNTEAFF; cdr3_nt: TGCGCCAGCAGCTACTACAGGGGGCAGAACACTGAAGCTTTCTTT